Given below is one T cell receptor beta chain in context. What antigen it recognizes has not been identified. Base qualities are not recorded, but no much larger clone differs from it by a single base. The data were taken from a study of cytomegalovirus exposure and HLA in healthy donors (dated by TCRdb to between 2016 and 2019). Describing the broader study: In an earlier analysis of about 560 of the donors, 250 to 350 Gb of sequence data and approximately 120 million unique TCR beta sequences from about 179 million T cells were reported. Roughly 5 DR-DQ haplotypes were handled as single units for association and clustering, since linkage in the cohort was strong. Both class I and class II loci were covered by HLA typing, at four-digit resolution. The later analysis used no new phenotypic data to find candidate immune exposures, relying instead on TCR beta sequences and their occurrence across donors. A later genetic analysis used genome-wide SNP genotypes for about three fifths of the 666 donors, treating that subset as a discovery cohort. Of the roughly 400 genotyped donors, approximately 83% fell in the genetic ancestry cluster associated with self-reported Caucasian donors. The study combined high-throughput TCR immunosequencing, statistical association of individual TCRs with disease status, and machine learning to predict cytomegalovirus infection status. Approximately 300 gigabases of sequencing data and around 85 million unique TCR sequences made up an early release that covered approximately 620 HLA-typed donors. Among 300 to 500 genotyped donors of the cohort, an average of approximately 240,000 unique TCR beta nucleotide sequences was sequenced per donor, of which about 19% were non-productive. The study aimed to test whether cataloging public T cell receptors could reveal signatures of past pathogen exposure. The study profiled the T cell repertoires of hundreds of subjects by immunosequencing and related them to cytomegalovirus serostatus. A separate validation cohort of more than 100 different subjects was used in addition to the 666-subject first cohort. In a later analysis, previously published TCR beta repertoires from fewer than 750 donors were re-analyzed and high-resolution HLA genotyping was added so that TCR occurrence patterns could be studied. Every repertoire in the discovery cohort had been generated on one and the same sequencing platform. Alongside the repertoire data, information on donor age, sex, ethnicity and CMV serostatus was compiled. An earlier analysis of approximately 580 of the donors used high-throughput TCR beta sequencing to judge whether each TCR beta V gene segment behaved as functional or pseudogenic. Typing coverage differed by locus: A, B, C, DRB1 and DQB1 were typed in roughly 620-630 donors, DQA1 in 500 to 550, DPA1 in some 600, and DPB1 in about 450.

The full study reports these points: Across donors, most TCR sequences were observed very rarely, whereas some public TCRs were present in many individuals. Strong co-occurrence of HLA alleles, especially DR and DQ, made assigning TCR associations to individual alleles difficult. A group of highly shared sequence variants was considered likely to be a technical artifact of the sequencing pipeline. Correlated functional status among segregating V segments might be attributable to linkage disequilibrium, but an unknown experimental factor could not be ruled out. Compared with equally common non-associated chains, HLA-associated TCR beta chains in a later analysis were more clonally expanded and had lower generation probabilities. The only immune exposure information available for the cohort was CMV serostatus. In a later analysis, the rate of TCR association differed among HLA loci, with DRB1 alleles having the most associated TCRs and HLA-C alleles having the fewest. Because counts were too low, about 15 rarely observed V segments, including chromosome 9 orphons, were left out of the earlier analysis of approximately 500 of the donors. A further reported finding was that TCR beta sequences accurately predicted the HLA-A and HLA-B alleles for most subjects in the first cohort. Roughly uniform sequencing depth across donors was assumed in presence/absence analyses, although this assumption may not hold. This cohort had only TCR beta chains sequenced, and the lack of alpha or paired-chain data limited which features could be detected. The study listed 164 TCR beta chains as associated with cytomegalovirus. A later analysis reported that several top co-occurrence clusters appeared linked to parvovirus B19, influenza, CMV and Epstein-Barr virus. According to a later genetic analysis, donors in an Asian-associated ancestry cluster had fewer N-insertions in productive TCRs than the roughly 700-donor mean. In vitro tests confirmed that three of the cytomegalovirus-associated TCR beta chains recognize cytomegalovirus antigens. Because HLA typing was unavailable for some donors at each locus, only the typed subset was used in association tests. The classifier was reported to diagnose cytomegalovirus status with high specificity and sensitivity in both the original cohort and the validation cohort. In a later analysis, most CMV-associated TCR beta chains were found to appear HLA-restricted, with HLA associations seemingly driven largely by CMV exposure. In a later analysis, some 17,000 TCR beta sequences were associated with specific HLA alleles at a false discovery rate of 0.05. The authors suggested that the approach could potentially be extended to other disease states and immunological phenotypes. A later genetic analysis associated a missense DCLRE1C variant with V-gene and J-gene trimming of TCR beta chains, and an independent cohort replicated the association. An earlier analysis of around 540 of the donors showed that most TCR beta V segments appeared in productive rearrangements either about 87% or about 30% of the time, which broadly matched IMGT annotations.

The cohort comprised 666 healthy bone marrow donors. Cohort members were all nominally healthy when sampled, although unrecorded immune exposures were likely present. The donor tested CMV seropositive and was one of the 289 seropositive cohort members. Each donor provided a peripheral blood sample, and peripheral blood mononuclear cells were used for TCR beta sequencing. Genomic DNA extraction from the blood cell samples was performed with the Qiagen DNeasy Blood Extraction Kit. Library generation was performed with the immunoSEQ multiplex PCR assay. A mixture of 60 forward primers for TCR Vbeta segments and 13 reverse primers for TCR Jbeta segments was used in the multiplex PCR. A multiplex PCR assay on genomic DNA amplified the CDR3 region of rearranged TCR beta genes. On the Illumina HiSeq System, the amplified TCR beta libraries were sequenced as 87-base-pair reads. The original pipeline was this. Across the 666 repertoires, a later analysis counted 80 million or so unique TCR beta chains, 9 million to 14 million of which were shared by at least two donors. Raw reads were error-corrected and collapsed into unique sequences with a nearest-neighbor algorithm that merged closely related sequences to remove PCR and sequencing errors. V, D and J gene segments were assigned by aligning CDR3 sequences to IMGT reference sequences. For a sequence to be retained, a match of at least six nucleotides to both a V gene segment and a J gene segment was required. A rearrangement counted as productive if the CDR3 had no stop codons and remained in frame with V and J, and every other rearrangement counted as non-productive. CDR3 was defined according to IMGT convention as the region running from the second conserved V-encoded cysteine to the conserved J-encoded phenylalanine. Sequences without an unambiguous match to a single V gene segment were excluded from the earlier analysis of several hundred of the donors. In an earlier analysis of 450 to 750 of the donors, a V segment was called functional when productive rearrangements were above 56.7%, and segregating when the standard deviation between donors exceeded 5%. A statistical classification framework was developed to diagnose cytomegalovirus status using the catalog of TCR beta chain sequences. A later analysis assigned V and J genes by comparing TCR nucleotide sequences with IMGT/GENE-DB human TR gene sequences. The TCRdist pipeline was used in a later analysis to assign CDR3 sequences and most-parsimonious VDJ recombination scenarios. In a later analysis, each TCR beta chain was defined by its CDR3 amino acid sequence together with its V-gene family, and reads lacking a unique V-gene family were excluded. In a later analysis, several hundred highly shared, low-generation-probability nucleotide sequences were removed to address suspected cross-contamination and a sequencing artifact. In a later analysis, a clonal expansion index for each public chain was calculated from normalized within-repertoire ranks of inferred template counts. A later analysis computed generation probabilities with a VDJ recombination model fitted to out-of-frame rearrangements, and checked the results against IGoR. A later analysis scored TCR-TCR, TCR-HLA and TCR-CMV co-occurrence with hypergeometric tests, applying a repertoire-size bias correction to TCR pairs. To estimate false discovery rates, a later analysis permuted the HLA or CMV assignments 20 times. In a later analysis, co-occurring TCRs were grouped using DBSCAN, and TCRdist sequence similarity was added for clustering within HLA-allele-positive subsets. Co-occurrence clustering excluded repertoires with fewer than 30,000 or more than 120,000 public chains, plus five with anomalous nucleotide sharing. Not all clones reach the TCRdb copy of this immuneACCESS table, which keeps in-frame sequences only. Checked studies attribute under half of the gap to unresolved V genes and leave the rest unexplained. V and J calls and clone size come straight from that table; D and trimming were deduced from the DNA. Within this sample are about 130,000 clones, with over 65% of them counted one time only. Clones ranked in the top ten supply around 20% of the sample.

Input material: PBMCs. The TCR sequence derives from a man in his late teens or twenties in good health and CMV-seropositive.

CDR3 reads: CAISVAGTSGANVLTF. The nucleotide sequence reads TGTGCCATCAGTGTCGCAGGGACTTCTGGGGCCAACGTCCTGACTTTC. The chain uses TRBV10-3 and TRBJ2-6; TRBD2 is perhaps the D gene, given 6 matching bases. Deletion took 4 bases off V and 1 base off J, with a span of 11 bases between the germline ends. Its CDR3 holds 16 amino acids, cysteine through phenylalanine. Only the CDR3 region is kept as DNA, spanning 48 bases read in frame from base 1. Taken from the germline V gene, the CDR1 and CDR2 loops are ENHRY and SYGVKD.